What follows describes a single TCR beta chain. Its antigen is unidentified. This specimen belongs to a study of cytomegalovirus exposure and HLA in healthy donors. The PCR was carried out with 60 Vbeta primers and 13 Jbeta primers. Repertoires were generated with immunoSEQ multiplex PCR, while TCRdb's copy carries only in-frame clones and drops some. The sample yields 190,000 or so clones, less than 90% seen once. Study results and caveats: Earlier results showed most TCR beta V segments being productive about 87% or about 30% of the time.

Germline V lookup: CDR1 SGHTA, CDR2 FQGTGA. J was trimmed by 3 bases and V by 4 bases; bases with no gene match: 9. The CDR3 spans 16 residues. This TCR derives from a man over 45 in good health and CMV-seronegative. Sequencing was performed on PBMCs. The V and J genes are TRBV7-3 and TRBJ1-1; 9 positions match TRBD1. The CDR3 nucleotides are TGTGCCAGCAGCTCCCATTGGGGACAGGGAGACACTGAAGCTTTCTTT. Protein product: CASSSHWGQGDTEAFF.